This T cell receptor beta chain was retrieved from a study of CD8+ T cells in alopecia areata. Sorting of CD4+ and CD8+ T cells was performed on PBMCs. Regarding the study as a whole: Higher clonality than in normal scalp was seen in lesional scalp, especially alopecia totalis/universalis.

RNA, once extracted, was reverse transcribed into cDNA for use as the sequencing template. Repertoires were generated with immunoSEQ multiplex PCR, while TCRdb's copy carries only in-frame clones and drops some. The data hold about 200,000 clones, with roughly 50% observed a single time. A word on this clone: Its antigen is undetermined.

Germline V gene sequence: CDR1 LNHDA, CDR2 SQIVND (reference sequence). Trimming took off 3 bases at V and 3 bases at J, with 18 bases between the two ends. This CDR3 spans 16 amino acids. The TCR originated in a human donor in good health. The gene calls are TRBV19 and TRBJ2-7, with a possible D match to TRBD1 (6 bases). The source material was CD8+ T cells sorted from blood. The CDR3 coding sequence is TGTGCCAGTAGTATCCCCCGACAGGCCGGGGTCTACGAGCAGTACTTC. Translated, it gives CASSIPRQAGVYEQYF.